What follows are 18 T cell receptor beta chains derived from one specimen sequenced in a study of CD8 T cells in Susac syndrome. Reverse transcription of roughly 0.5 to 1 ug RNA was carried out with random hexamers. Each CDR3 protein gets one entry after TCRdb re-called the immunoSEQ multiplex PCR reads with MiXCR. The data hold a few hundred thousand distinct CDR3 sequences, with about 95% observed a single time. Source material: CD4+ T cells from PBMCs. These receptors were taken from a human donor with multiple sclerosis.

The V call is TRBV2, the J call TRBJ2-1; D is perhaps TRBD1 (5 bases). In germline, CDR1 is SNHLY, CDR2 FYNNEI. Deletions cut 6 bases from V and 5 bases from J, with 17 bases between. The CDR3 has 15 amino acids. The CDR3 is CASREIPGAHNEQFF. CDR3 nucleotides: TGTGCCAGCAGAGAGATCCCTGGGGCCCACAATGAGCAGTTCTTC.

In this sample, this clonotype turned up a few times. V usage is TRBV7-9 and J usage is TRBJ2-7; possible D gene TRBD1, 6 bases. This CDR3 spans 13 amino acids. V lost 5 bases, J lost 1 base, and 9 bases lay in between. Germline CDR1 reads SEHNR; CDR2 reads FQNEAQ (reference sequence). The CDR3: CASSGTGSYEQYF. The DNA for the CDR3 is TGTGCCAGCAGCGGTACAGGGTCCTACGAGCAGTACTTC.

CDR3 sequence: CASSGLRGRSPYGYTF. For the CDR3, the DNA is TGTGCCAGCAGTGGACTCAGGGGGCGCTCCCCGTATGGCTACACCTTC. The chain couples TRBV2 to TRBJ1-2; TRBD1 matches at 8 bases. The V segment lost 4 bases and the J segment 5 bases; nucleotides outside the gene matches: 12. CDR3 length: 16 amino acids. Germline CDR1 and CDR2: SNHLY and FYNNEI.

The chain joins TRBV14 to TRBJ2-7; D may be TRBD1 or TRBD2 (5 bases each). CDR3 length: 13 amino acids. The germline gives CDR1 SGHDN, CDR2 FVKESK. V lost 3 bases and J 2 bases, leaving 8 bases between the germline ends. This CDR3 is CASSQSGPYEQYF. The CDR3 DNA sequence: TGTGCCAGCAGCCAGTCGGGACCCTACGAGCAGTACTTC.

J is TRBJ2-1 and V is TRBV27; D tentatively reads TRBD1 or TRBD2 (5 bases each). CDR1 and CDR2 from the germline V gene are MNHEY and SMNVEV (reference sequence). CDR3 length: 17 amino acids. V lost 5 bases, J lost 10 bases, and 27 bases lay in between. CDR3 amino acids: CASSRYYLGTVNPEQFF. DNA for the CDR3: TGTGCCAGCAGTCGATACTATCTCGGGACCGTTAACCCCGAGCAGTTCTTC.

The chain has TRBV7-3 and TRBJ2-7, with D perhaps given as TRBD1 or TRBD2 (5 bases each). CDR3 size: 13 residues. The V and J ends lost 6 bases and 6 bases respectively, with 15 bases between them. Germline assignment: CDR1 SGHTA and CDR2 FQGTGA. This chain's CDR3 is CASSPDTRGEQYF. Written as DNA, the CDR3 is TGTGCCAGCAGTCCCGATACGAGGGGCGAGCAGTACTTC.

This clonotype has a single count. This rearrangement joins TRBV5-1 to TRBJ1-4; a possible D gene is TRBD1 (6 bases). Germline values: CDR1 SGHRS, CDR2 YFSETQ. Trimming took 4 bases from V and 6 from J, leaving 16 bases between them. The CDR3 has 15 residues. Here the CDR3 reads CASSRTTGLDEKLFF. In DNA form, the CDR3 reads TGCGCCAGCAGCCGAACAACAGGGCTGGATGAAAAACTGTTTTTT.

This clonotype appeared a single time. The chain is built from TRBV6-1 and TRBJ2-1, with D possibly being TRBD2 (6 bases). From germline, CDR1 is MNHNS and CDR2 SASEGT. V was shortened by 3 bases and J by 6 bases, with 24 bases between the two germline ends. There are 18 residues in the CDR3. The CDR3 spells CASSDVLLLRDGSNEQFF. CDR3 in DNA: TGTGCCAGCAGTGATGTTTTGTTGTTGCGGGACGGCTCCAATGAGCAGTTCTTC.

The genes are TRBV7-2 and TRBJ2-5; 13 nucleotides agree with TRBD2. Germline CDR1 and CDR2: SGHTA and FQGNSA. The V gene end was trimmed by 5 bases and the J gene end by 5 bases; junction bases not matched to a gene: 8. The CDR3 runs 16 residues. This CDR3 reads CASSAEGLAGRETQYF. CDR3 DNA: TGTGCCAGCAGCGCGGAGGGACTAGCGGGGCGGGAGACCCAGTACTTC.

V and J are TRBV18 and TRBJ2-3; the match to TRBD1 covers 7 bases. The germline V gene has CDR1 KGHSH and CDR2 LQKENI. There are 14 residues in the CDR3. V gave up 1 base and J gave up 5 bases; unmatched junction bases: 3. CDR3 in DNA: TGTGCCAGCTCACCACTGAGGGGGCGAGATACGCAGTATTTT. It yields the protein CASSPLRGRDTQYF.

The genes are TRBV29-1 and TRBJ1-2, with 8 bases identical to TRBD1. The junction had 3 bases not matched to a gene; V was cut back by 7 bases and J by 5 bases. The CDR3 is made up of 11 amino acids. Germline values: CDR1 SQVTM, CDR2 ANQGSEA. CDR3 nucleotides: TGCAGCGCGAGGACAGGGTATGGCTACACCTTC. Its translation is CSARTGYGYTF.

The gene calls are TRBV24-1 and TRBJ1-2, with D possibly being TRBD1 (5 bases). The CDR3 consists of 14 residues. Trimming stripped 4 bases from V and 4 bases from J, with 12 bases between. Per the germline V gene, CDR1 is KGHDR and CDR2 is SFDVKD. CDR3 sequence (DNA): TGTGCCACCAGTGACGCGGACAACCCCTATGGCTACACCTTC. This encodes CATSDADNPYGYTF.

This chain links TRBV2 with TRBJ1-6; D not certain. In germline, CDR1 is SNHLY, CDR2 FYNNEI. V dropped 3 bases and J dropped 10 bases, with 10 bases sitting between them. The CDR3 runs to 13 residues. The CDR3 region has the DNA TGTGCCAGCAGTGAGGAGGGAAACTCACCCCTCCACTTT. It encodes CASSEEGNSPLHF. Full variable domain (remainder filled in from reference TRBV2 and TRBJ1-6): EPEVTQTPSHQVTQMGQEVILRCVPISNHLYFYWYRQILGQKVEFLVSFYNNEISEKSEIFDDQFSVERPDGSNFTLKIRSTKLEDSAMYFCASSEEGNSPLHFGNGTRLTVT.

The chain recombines TRBV20-1 with TRBJ2-7, with D maybe TRBD2 (6 bases). Per germline, CDR1 DFQATT and CDR2 SNEGSKA (reference sequence). Trimming removed 5 bases from V and 11 bases from J, with 10 bases in between. The CDR3 consists of 9 residues. The CDR3 nucleotides are TGCAGTGCTCGGGAGCCCAAGTACTTC. As protein: CSAREPKYF.

The genes are TRBV20-1 and TRBJ2-2; 7 bases fit TRBD2. V lost 5 bases, J lost 6 bases, and 3 bases stayed unmatched. Germline lookup yields CDR1 DFQATT and CDR2 SNEGSKA (reference sequence). This CDR3 has 12 residues. CDR3 bases: TGCAGTGCTGGGGGGGAATCCGGGGAGCTGTTTTTT. This sequence encodes CSAGGESGELFF.

This clonotype occurred once. The chain has TRBV9 and TRBJ2-2, with unresolved D. This CDR3 contains 12 residues. Trimming stripped 0 bases from V and 6 bases from J, with 3 bases between. Germline CDR1 is SGDLS and CDR2 is YYNGEE. The CDR3 DNA reads TGTGCCAGCAGCGTAGTCTCCGGGGAGCTGTTTTTT. This sequence encodes CASSVVSGELFF.

The sample holds one count of this clonotype. The V gene is TRBV29-1, the J gene TRBJ2-7; D remains unclear. Germline V gene sequence: CDR1 SQVTM, CDR2 ANQGSEA. V was clipped by 2 bases and J by 2 bases, with 10 bases between them. The CDR3 length is 13 residues. The CDR3 spells CSVESSRPYEQYF. The CDR3 bases are TGCAGCGTTGAAAGTTCTAGGCCCTACGAGCAGTACTTC.

This chain joins TRBV6-2 or TRBV6-3 and TRBJ1-6; D remains ambiguous. Trimming removed 8 bases from V and 3 bases from J, with 5 bases in between. The CDR3 loop spans 12 amino acids. Germline V gene data show CDR1 as MNHEY and CDR2 as SVGEGT. This chain's CDR3 is CASRDYNSPLHF. CDR3 in DNA: TGTGCCAGCCGGGACTATAATTCACCCCTCCACTTT.